The next 5 T cell receptor beta chains were all read from a single sample in a study of cytomegalovirus exposure and HLA in healthy donors. Both 60 Vbeta primers and 13 Jbeta primers went into the PCR. Repertoires were generated with immunoSEQ multiplex PCR, while TCRdb's copy carries only in-frame clones and drops some. In all, the sample yields over 100,000 clones. What was sequenced was PBMCs. These receptors were collected from a man aged 18 to 29 in good health and CMV-seronegative.

The rearrangement links TRBV4-3 to TRBJ2-1; D is perhaps TRBD1 (5 bases). The CDR3 length is 19 residues. Trimming removed 0 bases at V and 4 bases at J, with 22 bases between. CDR1 and CDR2 from the germline V gene are LGHNA and YSLEER. The CDR3 DNA follows: TGCGCCAGCAGCCAAGAGGCCCCACAGGTCTTGGCATTATACAATGAGCAGTTCTTC. Its protein is CASSQEAPQVLALYNEQFF.

The V and J genes are TRBV7-3 and TRBJ2-3, with 7 bases aligning to TRBD2. V lost 1 base and J lost 2; bases outside the gene matches: 3. This CDR3 has 15 residues. CDR1 is SGHTA and CDR2 is FQGTGA in the germline V gene. The CDR3 is CASSLSGSPTDTQYF. In DNA, the CDR3 is TGTGCCAGCAGCTTAAGCGGGAGCCCCACAGATACGCAGTATTTT.

V and J are TRBV9 and TRBJ1-1; tentatively, D is TRBD1 (6 bases). The CDR3 is 15 amino acids. Germline V gene sequence: CDR1 SGDLS, CDR2 YYNGEE. Deletions cut 2 bases from V and 1 base from J, with 12 bases between. DNA for the CDR3: TGTGCCAGCAGCGTGGCCGACAGGACGAACACTGAAGCTTTCTTT. It yields the protein CASSVADRTNTEAFF.

The CDR3 region has the DNA TGTGCCAGCAGCGTATCCCACGCCGGGACAGTGAACACTGAAGCTTTCTTT. Amino acids: CASSVSHAGTVNTEAFF. The chain carries TRBV9 and TRBJ1-1; the match to TRBD1 covers 7 bases. Trimming took 1 base from V and 0 from J; bases not matched to a gene: 9. From germline, CDR1 is SGDLS and CDR2 YYNGEE. The CDR3 loop spans 17 amino acids.

The rearrangement links TRBV21-1 to TRBJ1-5. TRBV21-1 is given as a pseudogene. The CDR3 extends over 13 amino acids. DNA of the CDR3: TGTGCCCGACACGGGGAGCCTAATCAGCCCCAGCATTTT. It yields the protein CARHGEPNQPQHF.